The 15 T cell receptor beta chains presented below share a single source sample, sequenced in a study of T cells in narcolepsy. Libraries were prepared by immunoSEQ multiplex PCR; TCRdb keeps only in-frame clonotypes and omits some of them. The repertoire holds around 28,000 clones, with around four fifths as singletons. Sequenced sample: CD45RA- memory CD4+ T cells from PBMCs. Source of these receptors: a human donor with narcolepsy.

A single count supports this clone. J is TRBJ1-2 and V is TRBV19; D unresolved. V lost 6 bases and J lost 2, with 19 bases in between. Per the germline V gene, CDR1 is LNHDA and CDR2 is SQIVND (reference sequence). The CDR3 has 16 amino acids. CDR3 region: CASRTTKPIENYGYTF. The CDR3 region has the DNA TGTGCCAGTAGAACGACTAAACCTATAGAGAACTATGGCTACACCTTC.

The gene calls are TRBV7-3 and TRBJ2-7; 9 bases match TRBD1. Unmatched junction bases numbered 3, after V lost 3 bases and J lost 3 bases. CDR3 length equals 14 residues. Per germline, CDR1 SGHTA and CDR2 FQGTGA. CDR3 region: CASSLGQGIYEQYF. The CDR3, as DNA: TGTGCCAGCAGCTTGGGACAGGGAATCTACGAGCAGTACTTC.

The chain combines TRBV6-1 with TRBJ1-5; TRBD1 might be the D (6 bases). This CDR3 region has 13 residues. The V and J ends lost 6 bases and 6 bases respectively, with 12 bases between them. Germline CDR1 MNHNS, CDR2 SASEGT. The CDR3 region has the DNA TGTGCCAGCAGAGAACAGGGAGGTCAGCCCCAGCATTTT. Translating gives CASREQGGQPQHF.

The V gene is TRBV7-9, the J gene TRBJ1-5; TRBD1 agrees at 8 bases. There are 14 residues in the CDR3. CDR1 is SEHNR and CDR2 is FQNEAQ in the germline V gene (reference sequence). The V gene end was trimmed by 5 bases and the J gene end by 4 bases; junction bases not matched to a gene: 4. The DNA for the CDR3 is TGTGCCAGCAGCCCAGGACAGGGAAATCAGCCCCAGCATTTT. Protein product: CASSPGQGNQPQHF.

The CDR3 here is CASSGGDRGLVSNQPQHF. The CDR3 DNA reads TGTGCCAGCAGTGGGGGGGACAGGGGACTGGTGAGCAATCAGCCCCAGCATTTT. The chain couples TRBV25-1 to TRBJ1-5, with 10 positions matching TRBD1. The V gene end was trimmed by 4 bases and the J gene end by 1 base; junction bases not matched to a gene: 10. The length of the CDR3 is 18 residues. CDR1 and CDR2 from the germline V gene are MGHDK and SYGVNS.

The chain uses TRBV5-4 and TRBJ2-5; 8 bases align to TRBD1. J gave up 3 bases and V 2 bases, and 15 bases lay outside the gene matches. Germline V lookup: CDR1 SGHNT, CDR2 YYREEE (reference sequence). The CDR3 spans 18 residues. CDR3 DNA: TGTGCCAGCAGCTTTATGAATATCTTCCCGACAGGGGAAGAGACCCAGTACTTC. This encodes CASSFMNIFPTGEETQYF.

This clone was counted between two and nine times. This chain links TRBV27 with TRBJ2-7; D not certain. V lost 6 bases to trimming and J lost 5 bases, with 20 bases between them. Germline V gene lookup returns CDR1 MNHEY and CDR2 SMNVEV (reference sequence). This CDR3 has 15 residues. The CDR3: CASSPSTTSFHEQYF. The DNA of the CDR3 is TGTGCCAGCAGCCCGTCCACTACATCTTTCCACGAGCAGTACTTC.

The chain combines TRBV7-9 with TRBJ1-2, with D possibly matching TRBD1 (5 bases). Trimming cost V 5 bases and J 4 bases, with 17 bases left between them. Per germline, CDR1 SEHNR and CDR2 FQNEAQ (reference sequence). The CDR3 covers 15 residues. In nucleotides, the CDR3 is TGTGCCAGCAGCCCCACGGGGGGTAGGATCTATGGCTACACCTTC. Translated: CASSPTGGRIYGYTF.

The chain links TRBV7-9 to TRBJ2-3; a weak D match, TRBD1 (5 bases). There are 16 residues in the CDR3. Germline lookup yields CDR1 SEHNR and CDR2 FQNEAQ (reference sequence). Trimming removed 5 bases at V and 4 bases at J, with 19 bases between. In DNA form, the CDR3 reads TGTGCCAGCAGCCCTACGGCGGCAGGGATGGCAGATACGCAGTATTTT. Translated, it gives CASSPTAAGMADTQYF.

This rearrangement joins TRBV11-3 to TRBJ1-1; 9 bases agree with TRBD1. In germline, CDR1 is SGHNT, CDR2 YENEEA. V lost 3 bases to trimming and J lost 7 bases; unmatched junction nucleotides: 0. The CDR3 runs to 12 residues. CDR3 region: CASSLDRGEAFF. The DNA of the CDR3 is TGTGCCAGCAGCTTGGACAGGGGTGAAGCTTTCTTT.

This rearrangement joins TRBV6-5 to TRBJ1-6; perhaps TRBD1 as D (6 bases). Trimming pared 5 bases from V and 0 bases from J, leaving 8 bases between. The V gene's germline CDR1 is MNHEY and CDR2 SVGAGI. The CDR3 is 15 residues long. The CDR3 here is CASSNRDSYNSPLHF. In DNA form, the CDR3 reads TGTGCCAGCAGTAACAGGGACTCCTATAATTCACCCCTCCACTTT.

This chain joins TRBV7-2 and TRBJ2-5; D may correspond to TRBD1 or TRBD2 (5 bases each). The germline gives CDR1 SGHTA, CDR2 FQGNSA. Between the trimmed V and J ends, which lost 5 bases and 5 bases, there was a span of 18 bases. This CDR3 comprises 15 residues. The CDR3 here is CASSPTQGRRETQYF. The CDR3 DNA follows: TGTGCCAGCAGCCCGACCCAGGGACGGCGGGAGACCCAGTACTTC.

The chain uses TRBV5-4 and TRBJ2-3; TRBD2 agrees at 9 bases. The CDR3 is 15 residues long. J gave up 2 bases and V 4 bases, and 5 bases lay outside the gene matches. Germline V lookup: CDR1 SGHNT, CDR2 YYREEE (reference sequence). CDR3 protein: CASSLRGGYTDTQYF. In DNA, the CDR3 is TGTGCCAGCAGCCTGCGGGGGGGCTACACAGATACGCAGTATTTT.

This chain's CDR3 is CASSLEDYEQYF. The CDR3 DNA is TGTGCCAGCAGCTTAGAAGACTACGAGCAGTACTTC. The chain is built from TRBV11-3 and TRBJ2-7; D unclear. The germline V gene has CDR1 SGHNT and CDR2 YENEEA. The V and J ends lost 0 bases and 3 bases respectively, with 3 bases between them. The CDR3 consists of 12 residues.

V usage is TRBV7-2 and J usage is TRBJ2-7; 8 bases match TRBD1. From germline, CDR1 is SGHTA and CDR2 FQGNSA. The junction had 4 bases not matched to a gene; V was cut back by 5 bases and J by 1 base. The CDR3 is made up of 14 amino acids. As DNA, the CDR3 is TGTGCCAGCAGCCCCAGACAGGGGTCCTACGAGCAGTACTTC. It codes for CASSPRQGSYEQYF.